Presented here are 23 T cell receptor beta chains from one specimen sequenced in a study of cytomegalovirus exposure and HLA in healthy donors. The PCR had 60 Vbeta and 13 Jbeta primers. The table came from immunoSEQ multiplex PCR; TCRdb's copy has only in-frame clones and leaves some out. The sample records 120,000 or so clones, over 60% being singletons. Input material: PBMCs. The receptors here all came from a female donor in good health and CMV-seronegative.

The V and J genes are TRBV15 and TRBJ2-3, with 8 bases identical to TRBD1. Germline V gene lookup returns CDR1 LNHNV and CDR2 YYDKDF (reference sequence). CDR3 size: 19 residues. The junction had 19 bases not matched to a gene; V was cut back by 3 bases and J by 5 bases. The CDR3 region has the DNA TGTGCCACCAGCAGGGGCGAGGGGCCGTGGGCAGGGGGCCGAGATACGCAGTATTTT. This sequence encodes CATSRGEGPWAGGRDTQYF.

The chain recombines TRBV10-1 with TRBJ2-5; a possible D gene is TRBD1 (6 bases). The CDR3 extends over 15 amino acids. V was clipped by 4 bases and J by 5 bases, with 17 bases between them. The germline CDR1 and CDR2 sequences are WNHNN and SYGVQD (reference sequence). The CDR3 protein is CASSGGRGSGETQYF. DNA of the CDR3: TGCGCCAGCAGTGGGGGCAGGGGATCGGGGGAGACCCAGTACTTC.

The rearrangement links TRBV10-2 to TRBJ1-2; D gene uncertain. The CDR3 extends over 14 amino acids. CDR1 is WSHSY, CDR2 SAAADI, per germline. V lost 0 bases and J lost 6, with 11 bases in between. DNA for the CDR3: TGCGCCAGCAGTGAGTCGATGGCTGTGAATGGCTACACCTTC. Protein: CASSESMAVNGYTF.

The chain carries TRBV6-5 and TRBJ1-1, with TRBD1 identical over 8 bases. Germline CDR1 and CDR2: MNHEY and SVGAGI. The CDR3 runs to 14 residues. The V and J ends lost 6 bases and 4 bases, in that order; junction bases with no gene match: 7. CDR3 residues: CASSKDRGGTEAFF. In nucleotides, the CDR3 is TGTGCCAGCAGCAAAGACAGGGGTGGCACTGAAGCTTTCTTT.

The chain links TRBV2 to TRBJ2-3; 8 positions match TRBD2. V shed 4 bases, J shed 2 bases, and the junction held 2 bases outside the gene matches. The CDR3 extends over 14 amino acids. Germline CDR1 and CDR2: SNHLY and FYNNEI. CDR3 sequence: CASSVTSVTDTQYF. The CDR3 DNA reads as TGTGCCAGCAGTGTGACTAGCGTCACAGATACGCAGTATTTT.

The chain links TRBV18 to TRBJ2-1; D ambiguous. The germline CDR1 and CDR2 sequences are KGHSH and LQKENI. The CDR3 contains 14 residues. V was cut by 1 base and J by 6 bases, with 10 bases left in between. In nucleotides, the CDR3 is TGTGCCAGCTCACCACGTAGCCTCACCAATGAGCAGTTCTTC. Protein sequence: CASSPRSLTNEQFF.

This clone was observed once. The CDR3 sequence is CAWSAWGGSTDTQYF. The DNA of the CDR3 is TGTGCCTGGAGTGCCTGGGGCGGGAGTACAGATACGCAGTATTTT. This chain uses TRBV30 with TRBJ2-3; 7 bases are a match to TRBD2. The junction had 7 bases not matched to a gene; V was cut back by 1 base and J by 3 bases. This CDR3 has 15 amino acids. CDR1 and CDR2 (germline): GTSNPN, SVGIG (reference sequence).

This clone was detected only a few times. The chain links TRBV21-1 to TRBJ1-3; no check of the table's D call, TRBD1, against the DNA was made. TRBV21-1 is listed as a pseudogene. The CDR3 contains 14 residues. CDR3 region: CDKGRDNSGNTIYF. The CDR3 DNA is TGTGATAAAGGCCGGGACAACTCTGGAAACACCATATATTTT.

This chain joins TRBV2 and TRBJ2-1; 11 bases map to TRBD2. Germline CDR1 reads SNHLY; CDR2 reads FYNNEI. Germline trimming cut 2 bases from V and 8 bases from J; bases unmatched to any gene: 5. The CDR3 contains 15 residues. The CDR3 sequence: CASSELSGGADEQFF. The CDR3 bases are TGTGCCAGCAGTGAACTTAGCGGGGGGGCAGATGAGCAGTTCTTC.

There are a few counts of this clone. The CDR3, as DNA: TGTGCCAGCAGCGATATCCCCACAGGGGCATTTAACTATGGCTACACCTTC. Protein sequence: CASSDIPTGAFNYGYTF. The chain combines TRBV7-9 with TRBJ1-2, with 7 bases that match TRBD1. The ends lost 5 bases at V and 1 base at J; junction bases unmatched: 13. Germline CDR1 and CDR2: SEHNR and FQNEAQ (reference sequence). This CDR3 region has 17 residues.

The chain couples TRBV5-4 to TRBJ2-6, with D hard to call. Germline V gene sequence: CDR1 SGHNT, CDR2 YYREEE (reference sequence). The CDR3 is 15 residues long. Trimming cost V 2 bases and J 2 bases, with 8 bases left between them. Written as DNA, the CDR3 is TGTGCCAGCAGCTTCCCTTCCGCTGGGGCCAACGTCCTGACTTTC. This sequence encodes CASSFPSAGANVLTF.

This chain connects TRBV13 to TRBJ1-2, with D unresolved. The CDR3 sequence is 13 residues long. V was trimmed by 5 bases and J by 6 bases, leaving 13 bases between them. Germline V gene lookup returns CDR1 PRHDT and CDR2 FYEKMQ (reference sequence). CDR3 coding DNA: TGTGCCAGCAGCCAATCCCGGAGGGATGGCTACACCTTC. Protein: CASSQSRRDGYTF.

The CDR3 nucleotides are TGTGCCAGCAGCCCAGGACAGTTGAACACTGAAGCTTTCTTT. This gives the protein CASSPGQLNTEAFF. J is TRBJ1-1 and V is TRBV9; possible D gene TRBD1, 6 bases. With 4 bases removed from V and 0 bases from J, the gap between germline ends came to 10 bases. Germline CDR1 is SGDLS and CDR2 is YYNGEE. The length of the CDR3 is 14 residues.

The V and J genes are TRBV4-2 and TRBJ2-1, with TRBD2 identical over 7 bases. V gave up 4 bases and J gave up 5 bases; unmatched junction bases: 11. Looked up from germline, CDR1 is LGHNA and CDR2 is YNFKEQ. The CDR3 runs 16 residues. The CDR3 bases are TGTGCCAGCAGCCGCGAGTCCGGGACTATAAACAATGAGCAGTTCTTC. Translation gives CASSRESGTINNEQFF.

CDR3 loop: CASSQDSNTEAFF. The CDR3 DNA is TGTGCCAGCTCCCAGGACAGTAACACTGAAGCTTTCTTT. This chain links TRBV18 with TRBJ1-1, with a weak D call TRBD1 (6 bases). Germline CDR1 KGHSH, CDR2 LQKENI. The ends were cut back, 6 bases at V and 2 bases at J, with 10 bases in the middle. This CDR3 region has 13 residues.

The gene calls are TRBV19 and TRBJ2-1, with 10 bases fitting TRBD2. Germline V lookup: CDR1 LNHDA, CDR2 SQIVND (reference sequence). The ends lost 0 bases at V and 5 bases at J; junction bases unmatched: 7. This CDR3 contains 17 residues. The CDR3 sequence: CASSIDPSGGPNNEQFF. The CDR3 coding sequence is TGTGCCAGTAGTATAGATCCTAGCGGGGGACCGAACAATGAGCAGTTCTTC.

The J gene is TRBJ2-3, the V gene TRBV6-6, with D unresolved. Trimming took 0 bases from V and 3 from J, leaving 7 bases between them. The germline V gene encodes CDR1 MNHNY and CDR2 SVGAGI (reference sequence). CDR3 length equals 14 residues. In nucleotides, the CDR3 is TGTGCCAGCAGTTACTCGGTCCAGACAGATACGCAGTATTTT. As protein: CASSYSVQTDTQYF.

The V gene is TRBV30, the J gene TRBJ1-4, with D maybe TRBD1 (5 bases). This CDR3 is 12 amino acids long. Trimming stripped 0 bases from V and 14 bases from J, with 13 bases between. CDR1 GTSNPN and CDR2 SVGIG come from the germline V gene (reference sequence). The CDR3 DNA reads TGTGCCTGGAGTGTAAGGGGCACTCTCCTGTTTTTT. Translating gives CAWSVRGTLLFF.

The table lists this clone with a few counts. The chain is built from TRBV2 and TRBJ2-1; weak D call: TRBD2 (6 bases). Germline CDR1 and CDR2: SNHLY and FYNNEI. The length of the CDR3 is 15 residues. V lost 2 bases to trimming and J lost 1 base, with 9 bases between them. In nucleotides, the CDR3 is TGTGCCAGCAGTGAAAGGGACTTATCCTACAATGAGCAGTTCTTC. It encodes CASSERDLSYNEQFF.

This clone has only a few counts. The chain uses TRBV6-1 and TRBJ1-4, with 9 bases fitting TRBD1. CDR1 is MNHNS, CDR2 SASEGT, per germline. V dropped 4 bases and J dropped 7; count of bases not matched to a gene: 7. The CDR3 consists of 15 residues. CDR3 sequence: CASSVGDRVGEKLFF. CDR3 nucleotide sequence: TGTGCCAGCAGTGTAGGGGACAGGGTCGGTGAAAAACTGTTTTTT.

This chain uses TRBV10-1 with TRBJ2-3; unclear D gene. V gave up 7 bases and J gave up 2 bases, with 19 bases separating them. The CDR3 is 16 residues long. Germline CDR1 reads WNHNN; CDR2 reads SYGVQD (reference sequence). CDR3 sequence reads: CASIAPLPRFTDTQYF. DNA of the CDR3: TGCGCCAGCATCGCCCCTCTACCTAGGTTCACAGATACGCAGTATTTT.

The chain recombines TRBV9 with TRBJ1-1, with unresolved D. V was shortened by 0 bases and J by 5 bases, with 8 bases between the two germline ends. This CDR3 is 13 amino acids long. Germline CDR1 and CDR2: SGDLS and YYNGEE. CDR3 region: CASSVAHKTEAFF. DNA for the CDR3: TGTGCCAGCAGCGTAGCTCACAAGACTGAAGCTTTCTTT.

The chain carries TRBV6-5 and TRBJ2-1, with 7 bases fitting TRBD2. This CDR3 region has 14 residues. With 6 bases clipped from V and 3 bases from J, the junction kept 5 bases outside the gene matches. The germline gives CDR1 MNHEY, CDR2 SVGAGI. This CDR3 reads CASRAGAYYNEQFF. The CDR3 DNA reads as TGTGCCAGCAGGGCGGGAGCCTACTACAATGAGCAGTTCTTC.